This TCR beta chain was recorded in a study of shared clonotypes between healthy human individuals. On this clone: Its antigen remains unknown.

The study's findings and limits: Several donors showed sharing of approximately 5% of naive CD4 clonotypes.

V lost 0 bases and J lost 0, with 8 bases in between. This CDR3 comprises 14 residues. In germline, CDR1 is GTSNPN, CDR2 SVGIG (reference sequence). Deep level was the assay's run setting. The protocol was immunoSEQ multiplex PCR, while the TCRdb copy is restricted to in-frame clones and leaves out a portion. Here the sample spans about 1 million clones, around 75% being singletons. V usage is TRBV30 and J usage is TRBJ1-2; the D is unclear. This receptor was taken from a man younger than 35 in good health. Source material: memory CD4+ T cells sorted from blood. Subset specified: CD45RA-negative fraction. In DNA, the CDR3 is TGTGCCTGGAGTGTACGCACAGCTAACTATGGCTACACCTTC. Its protein is CAWSVRTANYGYTF.